The 19 T cell receptor beta chains below all came from one sample that was sequenced in a study of blood T cell repertoires in COVID-19 (dated by TCRdb to about 2020). Library construction relied on the immunoSEQ multiplex PCR assay. The source is immuneACCESS, and TCRdb retained only in-frame sequences with V and J called. Part of the clones is not carried over; for the studies checked, unresolved V genes explain less than half of this, and the remainder is unexplained. The sample data list some 200,000 clones, and 80% to 90% of these were observed just once. Roughly 3% of the sample is in the top ten clones. Sequencing was performed on PBMCs or T cells enriched from blood (not recorded which). The source of these receptors is a woman aged 18-29 years in a cohort exposed to, infected with or recovered from COVID-19 (not recorded which).

This clone is a singleton in its sample. The rearrangement uses TRBV7-9 and TRBJ2-5, with 12 nucleotides matching TRBD2. J lost 4 bases, V lost 4 bases, and 4 bases had no gene match. The CDR3 totals 15 residues. Germline CDR1 and CDR2: SEHNR and FQNEAQ (reference sequence). The CDR3 bases are TGTGCCAGCAGCTCACCGGGACTAGCGGGAGAGACCCAGTACTTC. It codes for CASSSPGLAGETQYF.

The rearrangement links TRBV14 to TRBJ1-6, with TRBD1 matching over 9 bases. V lost 5 bases and J lost 10; bases outside the gene matches: 6. The CDR3 is 14 amino acids. Germline V gives CDR1 SGHDN, CDR2 FVKESK. The CDR3 loop is CASSEQGAGSPLHF. In DNA form, the CDR3 reads TGTGCCAGCAGCGAACAGGGGGCTGGATCACCCCTCCACTTT.

The chain joins TRBV3-1 (or the pseudogene TRBV3-2) to TRBJ2-1; 9 bases map to TRBD2. CDR1 and CDR2 (germline): LGHDT, YNNKEL (reference sequence). The CDR3 has 16 residues. J lost 0 bases, V lost 3 bases, and 3 bases had no gene match. Here the CDR3 reads CASSQRSGSSYNEQFF. The CDR3 DNA reads as TGTGCCAGCAGCCAGCGTAGCGGGAGCTCCTACAATGAGCAGTTCTTC.

This rearrangement joins TRBV7-2 to TRBJ2-5; 13 positions match TRBD2. The CDR3 extends over 16 amino acids. Germline V gene lookup returns CDR1 SGHTA and CDR2 FQGNSA. V lost 5 bases to trimming and J lost 4 bases; unmatched junction nucleotides: 7. CDR3 in amino acids: CASSLTSGGDPETQYF. CDR3 nucleotides: TGTGCCAGCAGCCTAACTAGCGGGGGGGACCCAGAGACCCAGTACTTC.

V and J are TRBV30 and TRBJ1-6; D is ambiguous. The CDR3 extends over 12 amino acids. Germline assignment: CDR1 GTSNPN and CDR2 SVGIG (reference sequence). Trimming stripped 1 base from V and 8 bases from J, with 6 bases between. The CDR3 loop is CAWSAGDSPLHF. CDR3 in DNA: TGTGCCTGGAGTGCAGGTGATTCACCCCTCCACTTT.

This chain joins TRBV2 and TRBJ1-5, with D hard to call. Germline assignment: CDR1 SNHLY and CDR2 FYNNEI. Between the trimmed V and J ends, which lost 7 bases and 6 bases, there was a span of 13 bases. This CDR3 is built from 13 residues. The CDR3 loop reads CASTGGLVQPQHF. CDR3 coding DNA: TGTGCCAGCACCGGCGGGTTAGTTCAGCCCCAGCATTTT.

This clone was seen once. The rearrangement joins TRBV13 to TRBJ1-4; no definite D call. Germline V gene data show CDR1 as PRHDT and CDR2 as FYEKMQ (reference sequence). The V end was cut by 4 bases, the J end by 5 bases, with 11 bases between. The CDR3 is 14 residues long. CDR3 nucleotides: TGTGCCAGCAGCTCCATGGGCGAAAATGAAAAACTGTTTTTT. It codes for CASSSMGENEKLFF.

The rearrangement joins TRBV27 to TRBJ1-2, with a weak D call TRBD1 (5 bases). V was pared by 6 bases and J by 8 bases, with 10 bases between. Per the germline V gene, CDR1 is MNHEY and CDR2 is SMNVEV (reference sequence). The CDR3 sequence is 11 residues long. This CDR3 is CASSWGGGYTF. CDR3 bases: TGTGCCAGCAGCTGGGGCGGAGGCTACACCTTC.

The V gene is TRBV9, the J gene TRBJ2-1; no firm D call. Germline V gene lookup returns CDR1 SGDLS and CDR2 YYNGEE. This CDR3 region has 18 residues. Trimming shortened V by 0 bases and J by 8 bases, and 24 bases separated the two germline ends. CDR3 bases: TGTGCCAGCAGCGTAGCCCCTAAGCACCGGAGAATAGGTGATGAGCAGTTCTTC. Protein product: CASSVAPKHRRIGDEQFF.

The gene calls are TRBV19 and TRBJ1-5, with D perhaps TRBD1 (6 bases). This CDR3 has 17 amino acids. Between the trimmed V and J ends, which lost 5 bases and 0 bases, there was a span of 17 bases. Per germline, CDR1 LNHDA and CDR2 SQIVND (reference sequence). CDR3 amino acids: CASSSRDTVYSNQPQHF. CDR3 DNA: TGTGCCAGTAGTTCCCGGGACACCGTTTATAGCAATCAGCCCCAGCATTTT.

The V and J genes are TRBV29-1 and TRBJ2-7; D is ambiguous. The CDR3 extends over 12 amino acids. Trimming took 1 base from V and 3 from J, leaving 7 bases between them. The V gene's germline CDR1 is SQVTM and CDR2 ANQGSEA. CDR3: CSVEAPSYEQYF. CDR3 DNA: TGCAGCGTTGAAGCGCCCAGCTACGAGCAGTACTTC.

A few counts support this clone. The chain recombines TRBV5-8 with TRBJ2-4; TRBD2 matches at 16 bases. Germline V gene lookup returns CDR1 SGHTS and CDR2 YDEGEE. V was clipped by 0 bases and J by 6 bases; unmatched bases: 9. The CDR3 is made up of 19 amino acids. The CDR3 here is CASSLDGTSGGGSRNIQYF. The DNA of the CDR3 is TGTGCCAGCAGCTTGGATGGGACTAGCGGGGGGGGTTCCCGAAACATTCAGTACTTC. Drawing the rest from reference TRBV5-8 and TRBJ2-4, the complete variable domain is EAGVTQSPTHLIKTRGQQATLRCSPISGHTSVYWYQQALGLGLQFLLWYDEGEERNRGNFPPRFSGRQFPNYSSELNVNALELEDSALYLCASSLDGTSGGGSRNIQYFGAGTRLSVL.

This clone was detected once. The chain employs TRBV5-4 and TRBJ1-2; 8 bases fit TRBD1. Trimming removed 0 bases from V and 5 bases from J; junction bases left unmatched: 9. The CDR3 contains 16 residues. The germline V gene has CDR1 SGHNT and CDR2 YYREEE (reference sequence). CDR3 in amino acids: CASSLGDRRNTYGYTF. The DNA for the CDR3 is TGTGCCAGCAGCTTGGGGGACAGGCGGAACACTTATGGCTACACCTTC.

The rearrangement uses TRBV6-5 and TRBJ2-2; TRBD1 aligns across 9 bases. The V gene's germline CDR1 is MNHEY and CDR2 SVGAGI. The J segment lost 4 bases and the V segment lost 6 bases, leaving 6 bases of the junction unmatched. CDR3 length: 15 amino acids. The DNA for the CDR3 is TGTGCCAGCAGGGTGGGACAGGGCCTCACCGGGGAGCTGTTTTTT. Translated: CASRVGQGLTGELFF.

This chain links TRBV3-1 (or the pseudogene TRBV3-2) with TRBJ1-5; D not certain. Germline CDR1 and CDR2: LGHDT and YNNKEL (reference sequence). This CDR3 has 12 residues. Trimming stripped 5 bases from V and 5 bases from J, with 7 bases between. The CDR3 DNA reads TGTGCCAGCAGCAACGGAGATCAGCCCCAGCATTTT. Amino acids: CASSNGDQPQHF.

The rearrangement links TRBV27 to TRBJ1-1; D gene ambiguous. V lost 3 bases, J lost 4 bases, and 12 bases lay in between. The CDR3 spans 14 residues. Germline lookup yields CDR1 MNHEY and CDR2 SMNVEV (reference sequence). This chain's CDR3 is CASSFTGDGTEAFF. For the CDR3, the DNA is TGTGCCAGCAGTTTCACCGGGGATGGCACTGAAGCTTTCTTT.

The chain joins TRBV6-5 to TRBJ1-6, with D maybe TRBD1 (5 bases). CDR1 and CDR2 from the germline V gene are MNHEY and SVGAGI. V gave up 0 bases and J gave up 7 bases, with 10 bases separating them. CDR3 size: 15 residues. CDR3 residues: CASSYSRGQNSPLHF. In DNA form, the CDR3 reads TGTGCCAGCAGTTACTCAAGGGGCCAGAATTCACCCCTCCACTTT.

The chain couples TRBV25-1 to TRBJ1-4; D might be TRBD1 (5 bases). The V gene's germline CDR1 is MGHDK and CDR2 SYGVNS. The germline V and J ends were trimmed by 2 bases and 2 bases, with 12 bases remaining between them. The CDR3 covers 16 residues. CDR3 DNA: TGTGCCAGCAGTGAAATCCGGGGGGGTACTAATGAAAAACTGTTTTTT. It codes for CASSEIRGGTNEKLFF.

The V call is TRBV9, the J call TRBJ2-6; D remains unclear. The V and J ends lost 3 bases and 1 base respectively, with 8 bases between them. This CDR3 is built from 15 residues. Germline V gives CDR1 SGDLS, CDR2 YYNGEE. The CDR3 sequence is CASSDLASGANVLTF. The CDR3 DNA is TGTGCCAGCAGCGACTTAGCTTCTGGGGCCAACGTCCTGACTTTC.